These 16 T cell receptor beta chains came from one sample sequenced in a study of blood T cell repertoires in COVID-19. Profiling relied on immunoSEQ multiplex PCR, and the TCRdb table lists in-frame clones only, not all of them. The sample includes 150,000 to 200,000 clones, around 80% of them seen just once. The specimen was peripheral blood. These receptor sequences come from a woman between 65 and 79 years old with COVID-19, enrolled during active disease.

V is TRBV27 and J is TRBJ2-3, with 9 nucleotides matching TRBD2. Germline V CDR1 and CDR2: MNHEY, SMNVEV (reference sequence). The CDR3 sequence is 16 residues long. V lost 5 bases, J lost 2 bases, and 8 bases stayed unmatched. The CDR3 region has the DNA TGTGCCAGCAGTCCCTCGAGCGGGAGGCACACAGATACGCAGTATTTT. Translated, it gives CASSPSSGRHTDTQYF.

The rearrangement joins TRBV6-5 to TRBJ2-7; 9 positions match TRBD1. Looked up from germline, CDR1 is MNHEY and CDR2 is SVGAGI. Unmatched junction bases numbered 6, after V lost 4 bases and J lost 5 bases. The CDR3 covers 14 residues. The CDR3 nucleotides are TGTGCCAGCAGTTCCGGGACAGGGTACAACGAGCAGTACTTC. Its protein is CASSSGTGYNEQYF.

The V gene is TRBV5-1, the J gene TRBJ1-1; possible D gene TRBD1, 6 bases. The CDR3 is made up of 17 amino acids. Per the germline V gene, CDR1 is SGHRS and CDR2 is YFSETQ. The ends were cut back, 1 base at V and 2 bases at J, with 18 bases in the middle. The CDR3 DNA is TGCGCCAGCAGCTTGCGGGCAAGGACAGCTGTCAACACTGAAGCTTTCTTT. It yields the protein CASSLRARTAVNTEAFF.

The CDR3 region has the DNA TGTGCCACCAGCGGGGCGGGGCCGACTAGCGGGGGAGGAGATACGCAGTATTTT. Translation: CATSGAGPTSGGGDTQYF. The V call is TRBV24-1, the J call TRBJ2-3, with TRBD2 matching 12 bases. Per the germline V gene, CDR1 is KGHDR and CDR2 is SFDVKD. The J segment lost 5 bases and the V segment lost 7 bases, leaving 15 bases of the junction unmatched. The CDR3 runs 18 residues.

The chain links TRBV27 to TRBJ2-2; 9 nucleotides line up with TRBD1. After removal of 6 bases from V and 4 bases from J, the junction contained 12 bases not matched to a gene. CDR3 length equals 17 residues. CDR1 is MNHEY and CDR2 is SMNVEV in the germline V gene (reference sequence). CDR3 DNA: TGTGCCAGCAGCATCGTGGCGGGACAGGGTTTCACCGGGGAGCTGTTTTTT. It specifies CASSIVAGQGFTGELFF.

This clone has only one observation. The chain links TRBV9 to TRBJ1-5; perhaps TRBD1 as D (6 bases). Germline lookup yields CDR1 SGDLS and CDR2 YYNGEE. The CDR3 extends over 15 amino acids. V shed 3 bases and J shed 4 bases, with 14 bases lying between them. DNA for the CDR3: TGTGCCAGCAGCGAACACGGGACACAAAATCAGCCCCAGCATTTT. This codes for CASSEHGTQNQPQHF.

This chain connects TRBV6-1 to TRBJ2-7; 7 bases are a match to TRBD2. Germline values: CDR1 MNHNS, CDR2 SASEGT. The CDR3 extends over 14 amino acids. V shed 1 base and J 4 bases; nucleotides not matched to a gene: 4. This CDR3 is CASSEGLADYEQYV. The CDR3 DNA is TGTGCCAGCAGTGAAGGACTAGCAGATTACGAGCAGTACGTC.

This sequence joins TRBV10-2 and TRBJ1-1, with D hard to call. The CDR3 has 14 residues. V was clipped by 6 bases and J by 1 base, with 12 bases between them. The germline CDR1 and CDR2 sequences are WSHSY and SAAADI. The CDR3 DNA reads TGCGCCAGCAGAGCCCTTGGAGGGAACACTGAAGCTTTCTTT. Translating it yields CASRALGGNTEAFF.

A single count supports this clone. The gene calls are TRBV6-5 and TRBJ1-5; TRBD1 matches 7 bases. The length of the CDR3 is 12 residues. V dropped 11 bases and J dropped 5; count of bases not matched to a gene: 6. Germline V gene lookup returns CDR1 MNHEY and CDR2 SVGAGI. CDR3 nucleotides: TGTGCCGGAGGAGACAGGGATCAGCCCCAGCATTTT. It is translated as CAGGDRDQPQHF.

J is TRBJ1-2 and V is TRBV2; D remains ambiguous. The V and J ends lost 6 bases and 1 base respectively, with 15 bases between them. The CDR3 has 15 amino acids. The germline CDR1 and CDR2 sequences are SNHLY and FYNNEI. The CDR3: CASRAAARSNYGYTF. CDR3 DNA: TGTGCCAGCAGGGCAGCCGCGAGGAGTAACTATGGCTACACCTTC.

The chain uses TRBV3-1 (or the pseudogene TRBV3-2) and TRBJ2-7; TRBD1 agrees at 10 bases. Germline CDR1 LGHDT, CDR2 YNNKEL (reference sequence). The CDR3 is made up of 16 amino acids. The J segment lost 4 bases and the V segment lost 1 base, leaving 7 bases of the junction unmatched. The CDR3 protein is CASSQGAGTGAYEQYF. The DNA of the CDR3 is TGTGCCAGCAGCCAAGGAGCTGGGACAGGGGCATACGAGCAGTACTTC.

The V call is TRBV15, the J call TRBJ2-1, with 14 bases matching TRBD2. This CDR3 has 15 amino acids. The V gene's germline CDR1 is LNHNV and CDR2 YYDKDF (reference sequence). The J segment lost 10 bases and the V segment lost 0 bases, leaving 2 bases of the junction unmatched. The CDR3 coding sequence is TGTGCCACCAGCAGAGATCGACTAGCGGGAGGGGAGCAGTTCTTC. It encodes CATSRDRLAGGEQFF. Based on the CDR3 plus reference TRBV15 and TRBJ2-1, the full variable domain is DAMVIQNPRYQVTQFGKPVTLSCSQTLNHNVMYWYQQKSSQAPKLLFHYYDKDFNNEADTPDNFQSRRPNTSFCFLDIRSPGLGDTAMYLCATSRDRLAGGEQFFGPGTRLTVL.

The chain links TRBV5-4 to TRBJ1-1; 7 bases match TRBD1. Germline assignment: CDR1 SGHNT and CDR2 YYREEE (reference sequence). The CDR3 extends over 13 amino acids. After removal of 2 bases from V and 9 bases from J, the junction contained 7 bases not matched to a gene. CDR3 DNA: TGTGCCAGCAGCTTAATCACAGGGGTTAAAGCTTTCTTT. Its translation is CASSLITGVKAFF.

The rearrangement uses TRBV30 and TRBJ1-1; 8 bases are shared with TRBD1. The V gene's germline CDR1 is GTSNPN and CDR2 SVGIG (reference sequence). The CDR3 has 13 residues. J lost 5 bases, V lost 2 bases, and 4 bases had no gene match. The CDR3 protein is CAWSPQGETEAFF. The CDR3 bases are TGTGCCTGGAGTCCACAGGGGGAAACTGAAGCTTTCTTT.

The rearrangement joins TRBV6-1 to TRBJ2-5; D is perhaps TRBD1 (6 bases). V was cut by 2 bases and J by 1 base, with 11 bases left in between. The germline CDR1 and CDR2 sequences are MNHNS and SASEGT. This CDR3 is built from 15 residues. In DNA, the CDR3 is TGTGCCAGCAGTGAAAGGGGGTGGGCCCAAGAGACCCAGTACTTC. Residues: CASSERGWAQETQYF.

The chain employs TRBV12-3 or TRBV12-4 and TRBJ2-1; 12 positions agree with TRBD2. V lost 6 bases to trimming and J lost 15 bases; unmatched junction nucleotides: 6. The CDR3 is 12 residues long. DNA of the CDR3: TGTGCCAGCAGCACGACTAGCGGGAGTACGTTCTTC. Translation: CASSTTSGSTFF.